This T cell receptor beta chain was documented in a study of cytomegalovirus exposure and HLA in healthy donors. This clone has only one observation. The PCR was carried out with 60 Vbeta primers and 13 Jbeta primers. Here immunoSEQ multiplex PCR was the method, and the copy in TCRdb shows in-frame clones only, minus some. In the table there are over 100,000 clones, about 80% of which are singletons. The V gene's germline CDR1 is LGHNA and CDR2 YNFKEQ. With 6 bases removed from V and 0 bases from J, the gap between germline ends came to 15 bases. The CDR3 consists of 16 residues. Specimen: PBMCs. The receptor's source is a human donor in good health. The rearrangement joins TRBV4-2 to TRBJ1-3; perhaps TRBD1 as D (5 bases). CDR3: CASSQSGDYSGNTIYF. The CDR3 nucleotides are TGTGCCAGCAGTCAAAGCGGGGACTACTCTGGAAACACCATATATTTT.